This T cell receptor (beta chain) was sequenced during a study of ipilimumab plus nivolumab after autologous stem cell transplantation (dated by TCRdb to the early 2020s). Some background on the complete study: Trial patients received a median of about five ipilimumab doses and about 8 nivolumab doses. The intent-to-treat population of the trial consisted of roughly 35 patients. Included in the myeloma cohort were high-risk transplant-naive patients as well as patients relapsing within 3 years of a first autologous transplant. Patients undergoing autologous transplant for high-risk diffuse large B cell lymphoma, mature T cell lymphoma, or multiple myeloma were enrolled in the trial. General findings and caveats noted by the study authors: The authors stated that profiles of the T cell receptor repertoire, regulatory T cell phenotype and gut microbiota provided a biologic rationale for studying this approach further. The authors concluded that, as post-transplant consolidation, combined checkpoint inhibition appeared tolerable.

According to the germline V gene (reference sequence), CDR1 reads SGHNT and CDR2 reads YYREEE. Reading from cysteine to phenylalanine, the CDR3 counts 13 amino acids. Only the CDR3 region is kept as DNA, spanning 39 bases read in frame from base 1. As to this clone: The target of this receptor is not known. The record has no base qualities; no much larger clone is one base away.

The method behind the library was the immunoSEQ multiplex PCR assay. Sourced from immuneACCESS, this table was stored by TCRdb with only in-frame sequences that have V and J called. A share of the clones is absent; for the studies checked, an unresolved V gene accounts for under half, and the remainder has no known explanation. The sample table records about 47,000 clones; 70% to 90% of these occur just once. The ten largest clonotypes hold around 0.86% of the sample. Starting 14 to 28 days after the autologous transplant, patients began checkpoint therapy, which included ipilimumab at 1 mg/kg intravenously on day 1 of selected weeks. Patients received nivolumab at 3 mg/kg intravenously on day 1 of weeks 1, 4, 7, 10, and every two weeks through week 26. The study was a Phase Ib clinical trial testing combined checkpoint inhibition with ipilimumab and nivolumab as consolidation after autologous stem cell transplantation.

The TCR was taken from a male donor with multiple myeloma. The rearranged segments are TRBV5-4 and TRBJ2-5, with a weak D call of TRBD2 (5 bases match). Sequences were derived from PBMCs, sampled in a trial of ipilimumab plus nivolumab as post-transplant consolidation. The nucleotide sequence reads TGTGCTTTCCGGCGGGCAGACCAAGAGACCCAGTACTTC. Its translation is CAFRRADQETQYF.